One and the same sample provided the 31 T cell receptor beta chains below, sequenced in a study of T cells and copy number aberrations in small-cell lung cancer. The repertoire was sequenced with immunoSEQ multiplex PCR; TCRdb's copy has only in-frame clones and lacks some. The sample consists of about 2,500 clones, roughly 80% of them appearing once. Sequencing was done on a sample of normal tissue next to the tumor. The source of these receptors is a woman aged 50 to 65 with small cell lung cancer.

This chain joins TRBV5-4 and TRBJ2-7; the match to TRBD2 covers 7 bases. The CDR3 is 15 amino acids. Germline trimming cut 0 bases from V and 7 bases from J; bases unmatched to any gene: 10. Germline loops: CDR1 SGHNT, CDR2 YYREEE (reference sequence). CDR3 in amino acids: CASSLETSQTREQYF. CDR3 bases: TGTGCCAGCAGCTTGGAGACTAGCCAGACTCGTGAGCAGTACTTC.

The chain has TRBV7-2 and TRBJ2-7; D may correspond to TRBD1 or TRBD2 (5 bases each). Trimming stripped 5 bases from V and 7 bases from J, with 12 bases between. The CDR3 totals 12 residues. The germline V gene encodes CDR1 SGHTA and CDR2 FQGNSA. The CDR3 sequence is CASSRDLWEQYF. The CDR3 DNA reads TGTGCCAGCAGCCGGGACCTTTGGGAGCAGTACTTC.

The CDR3 DNA reads TGTGCCAGCAGCCGACTAGGCGGGGGGGACACTGAAGCTTTCTTT. Translated: CASSRLGGGDTEAFF. V and J are TRBV14 and TRBJ1-1; a weak D match, TRBD1 (5 bases). This CDR3 region has 15 residues. The germline V gene has CDR1 SGHDN and CDR2 FVKESK. V lost 4 bases, J lost 3 bases, and 15 bases lay in between.

This sequence joins TRBV11-1 and TRBJ2-1; 8 nucleotides align to TRBD1. The germline gives CDR1 SGHAT, CDR2 FQDESV (reference sequence). V lost 6 bases to trimming and J lost 5 bases; unmatched junction nucleotides: 9. The CDR3 is made up of 15 amino acids. CDR3 sequence (DNA): TGTGCCAGCAGTTTTGCAGGGGGCGCCCACAATGAGCAGTTCTTC. This sequence encodes CASSFAGGAHNEQFF.

The chain recombines TRBV6-1 with TRBJ1-5, with 7 bases lining up with TRBD1. The length of the CDR3 is 12 residues. Trimming cost V 11 bases and J 4 bases; bases outside gene matches: 5. The germline V gene has CDR1 MNHNS and CDR2 SASEGT. CDR3 sequence reads: CAVQGLNQPQHF. In nucleotides, the CDR3 is TGTGCCGTACAGGGGCTAAATCAGCCCCAGCATTTT.

The chain uses TRBV2 and TRBJ1-1; D possibly corresponds to TRBD1 (6 bases). CDR3 length: 14 residues. From germline, CDR1 is SNHLY and CDR2 FYNNEI. V dropped 4 bases and J dropped 1 base, with 10 bases sitting between them. CDR3 coding DNA: TGTGCCAGCAGTGCGGACAGAGCGAACACTGAAGCTTTCTTT. This codes for CASSADRANTEAFF.

This chain links TRBV18 with TRBJ2-2; 8 bases fit TRBD2. J was trimmed by 2 bases and V by 3 bases; bases with no gene match: 2. The CDR3 runs 15 residues. Germline V lookup: CDR1 KGHSH, CDR2 LQKENI. CDR3 DNA: TGTGCCAGCTCACCTGGACTAGCTAACACCGGGGAGCTGTTTTTT. Translating gives CASSPGLANTGELFF.

The V and J genes are TRBV19 and TRBJ1-2; no firm D call. The CDR3 is made up of 13 amino acids. Trimming removed 1 base at V and 6 bases at J, with 9 bases between. Germline CDR1 is LNHDA and CDR2 is SQIVND (reference sequence). In nucleotides, the CDR3 is TGTGCCAGTAGTATAGTCAGAAATGATGGCTACACCTTC. It translates to CASSIVRNDGYTF.

V and J are TRBV11-3 and TRBJ1-4, with 11 bases matching TRBD1. V gave up 5 bases and J gave up 3 bases; unmatched junction bases: 2. The CDR3 has 15 amino acids. Germline V CDR1 and CDR2: SGHNT, YENEEA. The CDR3 is CASSPGQGANEKLFF. CDR3 DNA: TGTGCCAGCAGCCCGGGACAGGGGGCTAATGAAAAACTGTTTTTT.

This chain's CDR3 is CASSLGLWSNQPQHF. The CDR3 DNA follows: TGTGCCAGCAGTTTGGGCCTCTGGAGCAATCAGCCCCAGCATTTT. The chain joins TRBV6-5 to TRBJ1-5; D call uncertain. Trimming took 4 bases from V and 1 from J, leaving 11 bases between them. The germline gives CDR1 MNHEY, CDR2 SVGAGI. This CDR3 spans 15 amino acids.

V and J are TRBV7-8 and TRBJ2-3; tentative D call: TRBD1 (6 bases). The CDR3 covers 14 residues. Germline CDR1 SGHVS, CDR2 FQNEAQ. Deletions cut 6 bases from V and 2 bases from J, with 12 bases between. DNA of the CDR3: TGTGCCAGCAGAATCGACAGGTCCACAGATACGCAGTATTTT. Its protein product is CASRIDRSTDTQYF.

The V call is TRBV7-9, the J call TRBJ2-3, with 8 bases identical to TRBD1. The CDR3 extends over 14 amino acids. Germline V gene sequence: CDR1 SEHNR, CDR2 FQNEAQ (reference sequence). The V gene end was trimmed by 8 bases and the J gene end by 3 bases; junction bases not matched to a gene: 7. The CDR3 protein is CASVPGGRTDTQYF. CDR3 nucleotide sequence: TGTGCCAGCGTCCCAGGGGGCAGGACAGATACGCAGTATTTT.

This rearrangement joins TRBV9 to TRBJ2-3, with 10 positions matching TRBD1. Germline values: CDR1 SGDLS, CDR2 YYNGEE. This CDR3 contains 16 residues. V gave up 4 bases and J gave up 4 bases; unmatched junction bases: 9. The CDR3 here is CASSYAGGQGADTQYF. The DNA of the CDR3 is TGTGCCAGCAGCTATGCCGGAGGACAGGGGGCAGATACGCAGTATTTT.

This clone was found a few times. The chain has TRBV13 and TRBJ2-5; 8 bases fit TRBD1. After removal of 5 bases from V and 2 bases from J, the junction contained 4 bases not matched to a gene. Germline CDR1 PRHDT, CDR2 FYEKMQ (reference sequence). This CDR3 spans 14 amino acids. CDR3 in DNA: TGTGCCAGCAGCGCCGGACAGGGTCAAGAGACCCAGTACTTC. Translation gives CASSAGQGQETQYF.

Turning to this clone: A much larger clone differs from this one at a single base, so this may be a read error. V gene TRBV5-6 combines with J gene TRBJ1-2; tentatively, D is TRBD1 (5 bases). Germline CDR1 reads SGHDT; CDR2 reads YYEEEE. This CDR3 region has 15 residues. With 4 bases removed from V and 3 bases from J, the gap between germline ends came to 16 bases. The CDR3 region has the DNA TGTGCCAGCAGCCCAATACAGGAGGCAGACTATGGCTACACCTTC. Protein sequence: CASSPIQEADYGYTF.

The V and J genes are TRBV9 and TRBJ1-2, with 11 bases matching TRBD1. J lost 7 bases, V lost 0 bases, and 2 bases had no gene match. CDR3 length: 14 residues. The V gene's germline CDR1 is SGDLS and CDR2 YYNGEE. The CDR3 sequence: CASSVGTGGIGYTF. The CDR3 DNA sequence: TGTGCCAGCAGCGTAGGGACAGGGGGCATTGGCTACACCTTC.

This chain joins TRBV7-2 and TRBJ2-1, with D uncertain. Germline-derived CDR1 and CDR2 are SGHTA and FQGNSA. The CDR3 has 11 amino acids. The V end lost 9 bases, the J end lost 9 bases, and 12 bases lay between the germline ends. The CDR3 DNA reads as TGTGCCAGTAGCCCCGGCTTTGAGCAGTTCTTC. Translated, it gives CASSPGFEQFF.

This chain joins TRBV20-1 and TRBJ2-3; D not certain. V was clipped by 0 bases and J by 9 bases, with 7 bases between them. Germline V gene lookup returns CDR1 DFQATT and CDR2 SNEGSKA (reference sequence). This CDR3 contains 11 residues. CDR3: CSARDGITQYF. CDR3 sequence (DNA): TGCAGTGCTAGAGATGGTATAACGCAGTATTTT.

This clone was observed a handful of times. Other nucleotide sequences from this sample produce the same CDR3. The rearrangement uses TRBV19 and TRBJ2-3; no clear D. Germline loops: CDR1 LNHDA, CDR2 SQIVND (reference sequence). The CDR3 runs 14 residues. V was trimmed by 4 bases and J by 0 bases, leaving 8 bases between them. CDR3 amino acids: CASSTKDSTDTQYF. CDR3 sequence (DNA): TGTGCCAGTAGTACAAAAGACAGCACAGATACGCAGTATTTT.

This clone was found a few times. The CDR3 bases are TGTGCCAGCAGAGAGCTACAGGGGACGGGGCAGTACTTC. Its protein is CASRELQGTGQYF. The chain uses TRBV2 and TRBJ2-7; 7 bases map to TRBD1. The CDR3 is 13 residues long. V trimming: 6 bases; J trimming: 9 bases; junction bases outside the gene matches: 11. Germline loops: CDR1 SNHLY, CDR2 FYNNEI.

The CDR3: CASSGGTDYGYTF. The CDR3 DNA reads as TGTGCCAGCAGTGGGGGTACGGACTATGGCTACACCTTC. The chain recombines TRBV2 with TRBJ1-2; D is undetermined. Looked up from germline, CDR1 is SNHLY and CDR2 is FYNNEI. The CDR3 has 13 residues. Trimming removed 4 bases at V and 3 bases at J, with 9 bases between.

The chain is built from TRBV7-6 and TRBJ2-3, with TRBD2 matching 8 bases. The V gene's germline CDR1 is SGHVS and CDR2 FNYEAQ. V trimming: 1 base; J trimming: 5 bases; junction bases outside the gene matches: 5. The CDR3 covers 15 residues. This chain's CDR3 is CASSLERERLDTQYF. The CDR3 bases are TGTGCCAGCAGCTTAGAGCGGGAGAGGTTAGATACGCAGTATTTT.

The CDR3 nucleotides read TGTGCCAGCAGCTCAGGGTGGGCGGATGGCTACACCTTC. It encodes CASSSGWADGYTF. This chain links TRBV27 with TRBJ1-2; a possible D gene is TRBD1 (5 bases). V dropped 6 bases and J dropped 6 bases, with 14 bases sitting between them. Germline CDR1 MNHEY, CDR2 SMNVEV (reference sequence). There are 13 residues in the CDR3.

This rearrangement joins TRBV10-3 to TRBJ2-7; D tentatively fits TRBD1 or TRBD2 (5 bases each). Germline V gene data show CDR1 as ENHRY and CDR2 as SYGVKD. Trimming left V 3 bases short and J 5 bases short, with 14 bases between. The CDR3 spans 14 residues. CDR3 amino acids: CAISEGTSDHEQYF. As DNA, the CDR3 is TGTGCCATCAGTGAAGGGACCTCGGACCACGAGCAGTACTTC.

This chain connects TRBV30 to TRBJ2-1; the D is unclear. Trimming took 4 bases from V and 7 from J, leaving 8 bases between them. CDR1 is GTSNPN and CDR2 is SVGIG in the germline V gene (reference sequence). The CDR3 spans 11 residues. In nucleotides, the CDR3 is TGTGCCTGGACCGACTTTAATGAGCAGTTCTTC. Residues: CAWTDFNEQFF.

The chain combines TRBV30 with TRBJ2-5; TRBD1 matches at 8 bases. Germline CDR1 GTSNPN, CDR2 SVGIG (reference sequence). The CDR3 length is 15 residues. Trimming cost V 0 bases and J 0 bases; bases outside gene matches: 3. CDR3 sequence reads: CAWSVRQGNQETQYF. CDR3 in DNA: TGTGCCTGGAGTGTCCGACAGGGGAACCAAGAGACCCAGTACTTC.

The chain joins TRBV5-4 to TRBJ2-3, with TRBD1 as a possible D gene (6 bases). V lost 4 bases to trimming and J lost 3 bases, with 21 bases between them. The CDR3 consists of 17 residues. Germline CDR1 reads SGHNT; CDR2 reads YYREEE (reference sequence). The CDR3 here is CASSQGLGQQITDTQYF. CDR3 bases: TGTGCCAGCAGCCAGGGGCTAGGACAGCAAATAACAGATACGCAGTATTTT.

J is TRBJ2-7 and V is TRBV30; D not resolved. This CDR3 is 15 amino acids long. The V end was cut by 2 bases, the J end by 1 base, with 15 bases between. Looked up from germline, CDR1 is GTSNPN and CDR2 is SVGIG (reference sequence). CDR3 in DNA: TGTGCCTGGAGTAAGAAGGGTGGGTATTCCTACGAGCAGTACTTC. This translates into CAWSKKGGYSYEQYF.

V usage is TRBV28 and J usage is TRBJ1-2; possibly TRBD1 for D (5 bases). Trimming removed 8 bases from V and 4 bases from J, with 8 bases in between. Germline V gene sequence: CDR1 MDHEN, CDR2 SYDVKM. The CDR3 totals 11 residues. CDR3 residues: CASGDPYGYTF. The CDR3 DNA reads TGTGCCAGCGGGGACCCCTATGGCTACACCTTC.

V gene TRBV10-1 combines with J gene TRBJ2-1; 7 nucleotides agree with TRBD2. The germline CDR1 and CDR2 sequences are WNHNN and SYGVQD (reference sequence). Trimming at V came to 3 bases and at J to 7 bases, leaving 3 bases not matched to a gene. This CDR3 contains 13 residues. In DNA form, the CDR3 reads TGCGCCAGCAGTGAAGCGGGGCGGAATGAGCAGTTCTTC. Protein: CASSEAGRNEQFF.

CDR3 amino acids: CASSFGTGMNTEAFF. In nucleotides, the CDR3 is TGCGCCAGCAGCTTCGGGACAGGGATGAACACTGAAGCTTTCTTT. The chain uses TRBV5-1 and TRBJ1-1; 9 bases are a match to TRBD1. Germline loops: CDR1 SGHRS, CDR2 YFSETQ. The CDR3 spans 15 residues. The ends lost 2 bases at V and 0 bases at J; junction bases unmatched: 2. Complete variable domain (other parts from reference TRBV5-1 and TRBJ1-1): KAGVTQTPRYLIKTRGQQVTLSCSPISGHRSVSWYQQTPGQGLQFLFEYFSETQRNKGNFPGRFSGRQFSNSRSEMNVSTLELGDSALYLCASSFGTGMNTEAFFGQGTRLTVV.